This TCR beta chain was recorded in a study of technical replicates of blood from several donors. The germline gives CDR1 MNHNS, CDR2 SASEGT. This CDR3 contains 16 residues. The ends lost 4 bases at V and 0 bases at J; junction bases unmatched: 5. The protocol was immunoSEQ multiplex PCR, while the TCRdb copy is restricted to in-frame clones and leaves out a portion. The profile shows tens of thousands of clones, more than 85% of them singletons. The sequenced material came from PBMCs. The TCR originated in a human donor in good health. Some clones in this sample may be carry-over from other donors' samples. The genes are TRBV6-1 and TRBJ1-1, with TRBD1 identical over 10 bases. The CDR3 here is CASSGRTGGLNTEAFF. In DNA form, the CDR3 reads TGTGCCAGCAGTGGTAGGACAGGGGGGTTGAACACTGAAGCTTTCTTT.